The following is a TCR beta chain sequence with its context. Profiled with immunoSEQ multiplex PCR; TCRdb holds only in-frame clones, not every one. Among about 200,000 clones, roughly 85% were seen once, and the ten largest hold around 19%. The entry originates in a study of blood T cell repertoires in COVID-19. In the study overall: Donors in the United States, Italy and Spain gave samples during acute or convalescent COVID-19. T cells, B-cell-depleted T cells, or PBMCs supplied cDNA or gDNA.

Germline V lookup: CDR1 MNHEY, CDR2 SVGAGI. The CDR3 consists of 13 residues. The V gene lost 5 bases and the J gene lost 5 bases, with 10 bases spanning the gap. Study members were between about 18 and 95 years old and lived in some 22 US regions. Among Cohort 3 donors, those recovered had two negative PCRs, clearance, or symptom resolution. The rearrangement joins TRBV6-5 to TRBJ1-5; possible D gene TRBD1, 6 bases. This TCR derives from a man in his forties or fifties who had recovered from COVID-19. Sequencing was carried out using PBMCs or T cells enriched from blood (not recorded which). CDR3 sequence reads: CASSIRGHQPQHF. Here the CDR3 DNA reads TGTGCCAGCAGTATCAGGGGACATCAGCCCCAGCATTTT.